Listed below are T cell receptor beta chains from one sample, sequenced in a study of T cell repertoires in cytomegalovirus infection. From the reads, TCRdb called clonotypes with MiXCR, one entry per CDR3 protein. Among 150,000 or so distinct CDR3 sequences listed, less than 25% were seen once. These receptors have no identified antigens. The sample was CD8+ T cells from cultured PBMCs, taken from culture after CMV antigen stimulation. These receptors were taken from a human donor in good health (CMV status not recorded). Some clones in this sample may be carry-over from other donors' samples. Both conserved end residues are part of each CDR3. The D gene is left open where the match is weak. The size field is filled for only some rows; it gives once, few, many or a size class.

CDR3aa: CASSEALREQFF; CDR3nt: TGTGCCAGCAGTGAAGCGTTGAGGGAGCAGTTCTTC; j_gene: TRBJ2-1; d_gene: NA; abundance: NA; v_gene: TRBV2
CDR3aa: CASSWTGDETQYF; CDR3nt: TGTGCCAGCAGCTGGACAGGGGATGAGACCCAGTACTTC; j_gene: TRBJ2-5; d_gene: TRBD1; abundance: once; v_gene: TRBV7-2
CDR3aa: CASSSTGHYEQYF; CDR3nt: TGTGCCAGCAGTTCGACAGGCCACTACGAGCAGTACTTC; j_gene: TRBJ2-7; d_gene: NA; abundance: NA; v_gene: TRBV6-2/TRBV6-3
CDR3aa: CASRGLAYNNEQFF; CDR3nt: TGTGCCAGCCGGGGACTAGCGTATAACAATGAGCAGTTCTTC; j_gene: TRBJ2-1; d_gene: TRBD2; abundance: few; v_gene: TRBV28
CDR3aa: CASRSGGAIQYF; CDR3nt: TGTGCCAGCAGAAGTGGAGGGGCCATTCAGTACTTC; j_gene: TRBJ2-4; d_gene: NA; abundance: NA; v_gene: TRBV7-9
CDR3aa: CASIIPGPSKGAFF; CDR3nt: TGTGCCAGCATCATACCGGGGCCCTCAAAGGGAGCTTTCTTT; j_gene: TRBJ1-1; d_gene: NA; abundance: NA; v_gene: TRBV12-3/TRBV12-4
CDR3aa: CASSLVLAGAGLTDTQYF; CDR3nt: TGTGCCAGCAGCTTAGTGCTAGCGGGGGCCGGGTTGACAGATACGCAGTATTTT; j_gene: TRBJ2-3; d_gene: TRBD2; abundance: few; v_gene: TRBV7-2
CDR3aa: CASTRDSNEQFF; CDR3nt: TGTGCCAGCACCCGGGACAGCAATGAGCAGTTCTTC; j_gene: TRBJ2-1; d_gene: TRBD1; abundance: few; v_gene: TRBV6-2/TRBV6-3
CDR3aa: CASLGQGWETQYF; CDR3nt: TGTGCCAGTTTGGGACAGGGATGGGAGACCCAGTACTTC; j_gene: TRBJ2-5; d_gene: TRBD1; abundance: NA; v_gene: TRBV7-2
CDR3aa: CASSFGGSNTGELFF; CDR3nt: TGTGCCAGCAGTTTTGGGGGTTCGAACACCGGGGAGCTGTTTTTT; j_gene: TRBJ2-2; d_gene: NA; abundance: NA; v_gene: TRBV12-3/TRBV12-4
CDR3aa: CASSPRGRGAFTDTQYF; CDR3nt: TGTGCCAGCAGCCCTAGGGGACGGGGGGCCTTCACAGATACGCAGTATTTT; j_gene: TRBJ2-3; d_gene: NA; abundance: few; v_gene: TRBV7-6
CDR3aa: CASRTTSATNEKLFF; CDR3nt: TGTGCCAGCAGGACGACAAGTGCAACTAATGAAAAACTGTTTTTT; j_gene: TRBJ1-4; d_gene: NA; abundance: many; v_gene: TRBV2
CDR3aa: CSVEVGSNEQFF; CDR3nt: TGCAGCGTTGAAGTGGGTTCTAATGAGCAGTTCTTC; j_gene: TRBJ2-1; d_gene: NA; abundance: NA; v_gene: TRBV29-1
CDR3aa: CASKPGTAEGQYF; CDR3nt: TGTGCCAGCAAACCGGGGACAGCCGAAGGGCAGTACTTC; j_gene: TRBJ2-7; d_gene: TRBD1; abundance: NA; v_gene: TRBV12-3/TRBV12-4
CDR3aa: CASSSSPGLASPYEQYF; CDR3nt: TGTGCCAGCAGCTCCTCTCCCGGACTAGCGTCCCCCTACGAGCAGTACTTC; j_gene: TRBJ2-7; d_gene: TRBD2; abundance: NA; v_gene: TRBV13
CDR3aa: CASSRDSTGELFF; CDR3nt: TGTGCCAGCAGCAGGGACAGCACCGGGGAGCTGTTTTTT; j_gene: TRBJ2-2; d_gene: TRBD1; abundance: NA; v_gene: TRBV7-8
CDR3aa: CASTGGGEAFF; CDR3nt: TGCGCCAGCACTGGAGGGGGTGAAGCTTTCTTT; j_gene: TRBJ1-1; d_gene: NA; abundance: NA; v_gene: TRBV4-1
CDR3aa: CASSQHFGNQPQHF; CDR3nt: TGTGCCAGCAGTCAACATTTCGGCAATCAGCCCCAGCATTTT; j_gene: TRBJ1-5; d_gene: NA; abundance: NA; v_gene: TRBV6-6
CDR3aa: CASSSGWAPKDGYTF; CDR3nt: TGTGCCAGCAGTTCTGGCTGGGCCCCCAAGGATGGCTACACCTTC; j_gene: TRBJ1-2; d_gene: NA; abundance: few; v_gene: TRBV27
CDR3aa: CASSLVQGAQNEQFF; CDR3nt: TGTGCCAGCAGCTTAGTGCAGGGGGCGCAAAATGAGCAGTTCTTC; j_gene: TRBJ2-1; d_gene: TRBD1; abundance: many; v_gene: TRBV7-9
CDR3aa: CASSLTGSSYNEQFF; CDR3nt: TGTGCCAGCAGCTTAACAGGGTCTTCCTATAATGAGCAGTTCTTC; j_gene: TRBJ2-1; d_gene: NA; abundance: NA; v_gene: TRBV7-9
CDR3aa: CASSSQEIYGYTF; CDR3nt: TGTGCCAGCAGTTCACAGGAAATCTATGGCTACACCTTC; j_gene: TRBJ1-2; d_gene: NA; abundance: NA; v_gene: TRBV9
CDR3aa: CASSPPGQIRAIQYF; CDR3nt: TGTGCCAGCAGTCCTCCGGGACAGATCCGTGCAATTCAGTACTTC; j_gene: TRBJ2-4; d_gene: TRBD1; abundance: NA; v_gene: TRBV7-9
CDR3aa: CASSPGLRSGANVLTF; CDR3nt: TGTGCCAGCAGCCCAGGCCTGCGCTCTGGGGCCAACGTCCTGACTTTC; j_gene: TRBJ2-6; d_gene: NA; abundance: NA; v_gene: TRBV7-3
CDR3aa: CASSQGPTGGEAFF; CDR3nt: TGTGCCAGCAGCCAGGGGCCGACAGGGGGGGAAGCTTTCTTT; j_gene: TRBJ1-1; d_gene: TRBD1; abundance: NA; v_gene: TRBV3-1
CDR3aa: CASRSFGQGSGGANVLTF; CDR3nt: TGTGCCAGCAGATCGTTTGGCCAGGGATCCGGAGGGGCCAACGTCCTGACTTTC; j_gene: TRBJ2-6; d_gene: NA; abundance: NA; v_gene: TRBV12-3/TRBV12-4
CDR3aa: CASTDRGSERISYEQYF; CDR3nt: TGTGCCAGCACCGACAGGGGATCGGAGCGGATCTCCTACGAGCAGTACTTC; j_gene: TRBJ2-7; d_gene: TRBD1; abundance: NA; v_gene: TRBV28
CDR3aa: CASSPYVRLAGGEQYF; CDR3nt: TGTGCCAGCAGTCCCTACGTGAGACTAGCAGGCGGGGAGCAGTACTTC; j_gene: TRBJ2-7; d_gene: TRBD2; abundance: NA; v_gene: TRBV6-6
CDR3aa: CASSQVRSSTYEQYF; CDR3nt: TGCGCCAGCAGCCAAGTGCGCAGCAGTACCTACGAGCAGTACTTC; j_gene: TRBJ2-7; d_gene: NA; abundance: NA; v_gene: TRBV4-1
CDR3aa: CATSDSRNEQFF; CDR3nt: TGTGCCACCAGTGATTCTCGTAATGAGCAGTTCTTC; j_gene: TRBJ2-1; d_gene: NA; abundance: NA; v_gene: TRBV24-1
CDR3aa: CASSTEFVYYGYTF; CDR3nt: TGTGCCAGCAGCACCGAATTCGTTTACTATGGCTACACCTTC; j_gene: TRBJ1-2; d_gene: NA; abundance: NA; v_gene: TRBV7-9
CDR3aa: CASSADSNQPQHF; CDR3nt: TGTGCCAGCAGCGCGGACAGCAATCAGCCCCAGCATTTT; j_gene: TRBJ1-5; d_gene: NA; abundance: few; v_gene: TRBV9
CDR3aa: CASSLPGQTNYGYTF; CDR3nt: TGTGCCAGCAGCTTACCGGGACAGACTAACTATGGCTACACCTTC; j_gene: TRBJ1-2; d_gene: TRBD1; abundance: NA; v_gene: TRBV7-9
CDR3aa: CASSLSGPLAKNIQYF; CDR3nt: TGTGCCAGCAGTTTATCTGGGCCCCTAGCCAAAAACATTCAGTACTTC; j_gene: TRBJ2-4; d_gene: NA; abundance: few; v_gene: TRBV27
CDR3aa: CASSLSQGTNEKLFF; CDR3nt: TGTGCCAGCAGCTTATCACAGGGGACTAATGAAAAACTGTTTTTT; j_gene: TRBJ1-4; d_gene: TRBD1; abundance: few; v_gene: TRBV7-9
CDR3aa: CASSFGSPNTEAFF; CDR3nt: TGTGCCAGCAGTTTTGGGAGCCCGAACACTGAAGCTTTCTTT; j_gene: TRBJ1-1; d_gene: NA; abundance: NA; v_gene: TRBV12-3/TRBV12-4
CDR3aa: CASSQTSGPQRDTQYF; CDR3nt: TGTGCCAGCAGTCAGACTAGCGGGCCTCAGAGGGATACGCAGTATTTT; j_gene: TRBJ2-3; d_gene: TRBD2; abundance: few; v_gene: TRBV7-2
CDR3aa: CASSFREKLFF; CDR3nt: TGTGCCAGCAGCTTCAGGGAAAAACTGTTTTTT; j_gene: TRBJ1-4; d_gene: NA; abundance: few; v_gene: TRBV7-9
CDR3aa: CASSLETIAGQGADEQFF; CDR3nt: TGTGCCAGCAGCTTAGAAACCATAGCGGGACAGGGGGCCGATGAGCAGTTCTTC; j_gene: TRBJ2-1; d_gene: TRBD1; abundance: NA; v_gene: TRBV11-1
CDR3aa: CSARTSASSYNEQFF; CDR3nt: TGCAGTGCTAGGACTAGCGCTTCCTCCTACAATGAGCAGTTCTTC; j_gene: TRBJ2-1; d_gene: TRBD2; abundance: NA; v_gene: TRBV20-1
CDR3aa: CASSYQGTARPRTDTQYF; CDR3nt: TGTGCCAGCAGTTACCAGGGGACAGCGCGACCAAGGACAGATACGCAGTATTTT; j_gene: TRBJ2-3; d_gene: TRBD1; abundance: NA; v_gene: TRBV6-2/TRBV6-3
CDR3aa: CASSAKGGRVGQETQYF; CDR3nt: TGTGCCAGCAGCGCCAAGGGGGGTAGGGTTGGGCAAGAGACCCAGTACTTC; j_gene: TRBJ2-5; d_gene: NA; abundance: few; v_gene: TRBV7-2
CDR3aa: CASSQAQGRNEQFF; CDR3nt: TGCGCCAGCAGCCAAGCCCAGGGTAGAAATGAGCAGTTCTTC; j_gene: TRBJ2-1; d_gene: NA; abundance: few; v_gene: TRBV4-1
CDR3aa: CASSSTGAMNTEAFF; CDR3nt: TGTGCCAGCAGCTCTACAGGGGCCATGAACACTGAAGCTTTCTTT; j_gene: TRBJ1-1; d_gene: TRBD1; abundance: few; v_gene: TRBV7-9
CDR3aa: CASSYLSAQETQYF; CDR3nt: TGTGCCAGCAGTTACTTATCGGCTCAAGAGACCCAGTACTTC; j_gene: TRBJ2-5; d_gene: NA; abundance: NA; v_gene: TRBV6-2/TRBV6-3
CDR3aa: CASSPRDRGRLTEAFF; CDR3nt: TGTGCCAGCAGCCCACGGGACAGGGGGCGCCTCACTGAAGCTTTCTTT; j_gene: TRBJ1-1; d_gene: TRBD1; abundance: NA; v_gene: TRBV7-6
CDR3aa: CASSQSRGVSYSGYTF; CDR3nt: TGCGCCAGCAGCCAAAGTCGGGGGGTGTCTTACTCGGGCTACACCTTC; j_gene: TRBJ1-2; d_gene: NA; abundance: many; v_gene: TRBV4-1
CDR3aa: CASSQLTQWAEAFF; CDR3nt: TGTGCCAGCAGCCAATTGACTCAGTGGGCTGAAGCTTTCTTT; j_gene: TRBJ1-1; d_gene: NA; abundance: NA; v_gene: TRBV7-2
CDR3aa: CASSLGGIGQPQHF; CDR3nt: TGTGCCAGCAGCTTAGGGGGGATTGGTCAGCCCCAGCATTTT; j_gene: TRBJ1-5; d_gene: NA; abundance: many; v_gene: TRBV7-9
CDR3aa: CASRPGRETEAFF; CDR3nt: TGTGCCAGCAGACCAGGAAGAGAGACTGAAGCTTTCTTT; j_gene: TRBJ1-1; d_gene: NA; abundance: few; v_gene: TRBV7-9
CDR3aa: CASSLGPGNQPQHF; CDR3nt: TGTGCCAGCAGCTTAGGGCCAGGCAATCAGCCCCAGCATTTT; j_gene: TRBJ1-5; d_gene: NA; abundance: NA; v_gene: TRBV11-2
CDR3aa: CASLAPGILWHEQFF; CDR3nt: TGTGCCAGCCTCGCCCCAGGGATCCTATGGCATGAGCAGTTCTTC; j_gene: TRBJ2-1; d_gene: NA; abundance: few; v_gene: TRBV7-9
CDR3aa: CASSGDNVYEQYF; CDR3nt: TGTGCCAGCAGCGGGGACAACGTCTACGAGCAGTACTTC; j_gene: TRBJ2-7; d_gene: NA; abundance: few; v_gene: TRBV9
CDR3aa: CASSPPVGKQAEAFF; CDR3nt: TGTGCCAGCAGTCCCCCCGTGGGGAAACAGGCTGAAGCTTTCTTT; j_gene: TRBJ1-1; d_gene: NA; abundance: few; v_gene: TRBV12-3/TRBV12-4
CDR3aa: CASRGSNTGELFF; CDR3nt: TGTGCCAGCAGGGGGTCGAACACCGGGGAGCTGTTTTTT; j_gene: TRBJ2-2; d_gene: NA; abundance: NA; v_gene: TRBV2
CDR3aa: CASSQDGDQAPNFYTDTQYF; CDR3nt: TGCGCCAGCAGCCAAGATGGTGACCAAGCACCGAACTTCTACACAGATACGCAGTATTTT; j_gene: TRBJ2-3; d_gene: NA; abundance: NA; v_gene: TRBV4-1
CDR3aa: CATVLAGAPYEQYF; CDR3nt: TGTGCCACCGTACTAGCGGGGGCGCCTTACGAGCAGTACTTC; j_gene: TRBJ2-7; d_gene: TRBD2; abundance: many; v_gene: TRBV28